This paragraph reports one T cell receptor beta chain. The antigen remains undetermined. The use of a sample-barcoded 5' primer and a J-beta primer mix characterized a second PCR of about 7 to 12 cycles. A tag from a template-switch adaptor with 12 random nucleotides marked each cDNA molecule. Via MiXCR, TCRdb re-called the 5' RACE reads, giving one row per CDR3 protein. This sample yields 700,000 to 1,000,000 distinct CDR3 sequences, of which under 45% are seen a single time; roughly a fifth belongs to the top ten. The record originates from a study of blood T cells in healthy people across ages. Findings and caveats of the study: CMV infection status of these donors was not known.

Trimming cost V 8 bases and J 2 bases, with 13 bases left between them. CDR3 length: 13 amino acids. This TCR derives from a man in his 60s in good health. The chain recombines TRBV12-3 or TRBV12-4 with TRBJ2-7; D might be TRBD1 (5 bases). Sample: blood. Here the CDR3 DNA reads TGTGCCAGCGGCTCGGACAAGCCCTACGAGCAGTACTTC. Its protein product is CASGSDKPYEQYF.